These T cell receptor beta chains were read from a single sample in a study of T cell changes during pregnancy in multiple sclerosis. The data were produced by immunoSEQ multiplex PCR, yet TCRdb's version contains in-frame clones alone and is incomplete. The table shows 50,000 to 70,000 clones, with roughly 91% occurring only once. The sequenced sample was peripheral blood, obtained in the third trimester of pregnancy. These TCRs come from a female donor in good health, enrolled as a control in a pregnancy study. Each CDR3 is given with its conserved first and last residue. The order of the fields is D gene, V gene, J gene, clone size, CDR3 protein, CDR3 DNA. The D gene is left open where the match is weak. Clone sizes are given selectively: once, few, many, or a class where the clone is expanded.

D: TRBD1
V: TRBV14
J: TRBJ2-1
size: .
CDR3: CASSQGTGLSNEQFF
DNA: TGTGCCAGCAGCCAAGGGACAGGACTTTCCAATGAGCAGTTCTTC

D: .
V: TRBV29-1
J: TRBJ2-4
size: .
CDR3: CSAEGGGAKNIQYF
DNA: TGCAGCGCTGAGGGGGGTGGGGCCAAAAACATTCAGTACTTC

D: TRBD2
V: TRBV4-1
J: TRBJ2-7
size: .
CDR3: CASSLGTSGSSYEQYF
DNA: TGCGCCAGCAGCCTTGGGACTAGCGGGAGCTCCTACGAGCAGTACTTC

D: .
V: TRBV7-6
J: TRBJ1-5
size: .
CDR3: CASSFEGGGQPQHF
DNA: TGTGCCAGCAGCTTCGAGGGAGGCGGCCAGCCCCAGCATTTT

D: TRBD2
V: TRBV19
J: TRBJ2-1
size: .
CDR3: CASSFRSSGEQFF
DNA: TGTGCCAGTAGTTTCCGATCTAGCGGAGAGCAGTTCTTC

D: TRBD2
V: TRBV5-1
J: TRBJ2-2
size: .
CDR3: CASSRNGLADTGELFF
DNA: TGCGCCAGCAGCCGGAATGGACTAGCGGACACCGGGGAGCTGTTTTTT

D: .
V: TRBV4-1
J: TRBJ2-1
size: once
CDR3: CASSQGTSEQFF
DNA: TGCGCCAGCAGCCAAGGTACGAGTGAGCAGTTCTTC

D: TRBD2
V: TRBV6-1
J: TRBJ2-1
size: .
CDR3: CASSAYSGGQFF
DNA: TGTGCCAGCAGTGCTTACTCGGGAGGGCAGTTCTTC

D: .
V: TRBV9
J: TRBJ2-1
size: .
CDR3: CASSAGARTDYNEQFF
DNA: TGTGCCAGCAGCGCAGGCGCCAGGACAGATTACAATGAGCAGTTCTTC

D: .
V: TRBV5-4
J: TRBJ1-2
size: .
CDR3: CASSLAGPGYTF
DNA: TGTGCCAGCAGCTTGGCAGGGCCTGGCTACACCTTC

D: .
V: TRBV19
J: TRBJ1-1
size: .
CDR3: CASSIVSTEAFF
DNA: TGTGCCAGTAGTATAGTGAGCACTGAAGCTTTCTTT

D: TRBD1
V: TRBV2
J: TRBJ2-3
size: .
CDR3: CASSRTGLSTDTQYF
DNA: TGTGCCAGCAGTAGGACAGGGTTAAGCACAGATACGCAGTATTTT

D: TRBD1
V: TRBV19
J: TRBJ2-5
size: .
CDR3: CASSSGTAQETQYF
DNA: TGTGCCAGTAGTTCCGGGACAGCACAAGAGACCCAGTACTTC

D: TRBD1
V: TRBV5-1
J: TRBJ2-2
size: .
CDR3: CASSDRARRTGELFF
DNA: TGCGCCAGCAGCGACAGGGCGAGGAGGACCGGGGAGCTGTTTTTT

D: TRBD1
V: TRBV2
J: TRBJ2-3
size: .
CDR3: CASTQGVLTDTQYF
DNA: TGTGCCAGCACCCAGGGGGTCTTGACGGATACGCAGTATTTT

D: TRBD2
V: TRBV6-8
J: TRBJ2-2
size: .
CDR3: CASSYSLALELAGEGLELFF
DNA: TGTGCCAGCAGTTACTCGTTGGCGCTGGAACTAGCGGGAGAAGGTTTGGAGCTGTTTTTT

D: .
V: TRBV30
J: TRBJ1-1
size: few
CDR3: CAWTGTKVTEAFF
DNA: TGTGCCTGGACCGGGACAAAGGTCACTGAAGCTTTCTTT

D: TRBD1
V: TRBV5-6
J: TRBJ2-1
size: .
CDR3: CASTPGTVLYNEQFF
DNA: TGTGCCAGCACCCCGGGGACAGTACTTTACAATGAGCAGTTCTTC

D: .
V: TRBV7-9
J: TRBJ2-7
size: few
CDR3: CASSQDLFPSGSTYEQYF
DNA: TGTGCCAGCAGCCAAGACCTGTTCCCCAGCGGATCCACCTACGAGCAGTACTTC

D: .
V: TRBV2
J: TRBJ2-7
size: .
CDR3: CASTAATYEQYF
DNA: TGTGCCAGCACCGCAGCGACCTACGAGCAGTACTTC

D: .
V: TRBV6-1
J: TRBJ2-7
size: .
CDR3: CASQGQTPWGEQYF
DNA: TGTGCCAGCCAGGGCCAAACGCCTTGGGGCGAGCAGTACTTC

D: .
V: TRBV6-6
J: TRBJ2-5
size: .
CDR3: CASSPNRGTLQETQYF
DNA: TGTGCCAGCAGTCCAAACCGCGGGACTTTACAAGAGACCCAGTACTTC

D: TRBD2
V: TRBV6-5
J: TRBJ2-7
size: .
CDR3: CAARDGTSGEQYF
DNA: TGTGCCGCGCGGGATGGGACTAGCGGCGAGCAGTACTTC

D: .
V: TRBV29-1
J: TRBJ1-1
size: .
CDR3: CSVGGGRMNTEAFF
DNA: TGCAGCGTTGGGGGGGGCCGCATGAACACTGAAGCTTTCTTT

D: .
V: TRBV27
J: TRBJ2-7
size: .
CDR3: CASSPTRRSEAYEQYF
DNA: TGTGCCAGCAGCCCAACTCGCCGATCCGAGGCCTACGAGCAGTACTTC